The 18 T cell receptor beta chains presented below share a single source sample, sequenced in a study of T cells in localized non-small cell lung cancer. TCRdb's table, derived via immunoSEQ multiplex PCR, lists solely in-frame clones and lacks some. The data hold roughly 1,400 clones, with approximately 20% observed a single time. The material sequenced was lung tumor tissue, taken before any cancer treatment. The receptors here all came from a male donor aged 60 or over with stage III squamous cell lung carcinoma.

This clone is termed medium-sized. The DNA for the CDR3 is TGTGCCAGCAGCTTGGGACAACCCGGGACTAGCAACTACGAGCAGTACTTC. It is translated as CASSLGQPGTSNYEQYF. The chain recombines TRBV11-3 with TRBJ2-7; TRBD2 aligns across 9 bases. The CDR3 is 17 amino acids. Germline V gives CDR1 SGHNT, CDR2 YENEEA. J gave up 3 bases and V 3 bases, and 12 bases lay outside the gene matches.

Judged by abundance, this clone is medium-sized (0.01 to 0.1%). The V gene is TRBV11-3, the J gene TRBJ2-4; tentative D call: TRBD1 (6 bases). The CDR3 totals 14 residues. From germline, CDR1 is SGHNT and CDR2 YENEEA. Trimming removed 5 bases at V and 6 bases at J, with 14 bases between. The CDR3 spells CASSRQGSTNIQYF. In nucleotides, the CDR3 is TGTGCCAGCAGCCGTCAGGGGTCCACAAACATTCAGTACTTC.

This sequence joins TRBV11-3 and TRBJ2-7; 7 bases are a match to TRBD1. The CDR3 loop spans 15 amino acids. CDR1 SGHNT and CDR2 YENEEA come from the germline V gene. Trimming at V came to 1 base and at J to 4 bases, leaving 7 bases not matched to a gene. The CDR3 bases are TGTGCCAGCAGCTTAGTCACAAGGGGGCTTTACGAGCAGTACTTC. It specifies CASSLVTRGLYEQYF.

The chain joins TRBV6-8 to TRBJ2-7; D is ambiguous. Germline V gene data show CDR1 as MNHGY and CDR2 as SAAAGT. Trimming stripped 6 bases from V and 2 bases from J, with 14 bases between. The CDR3 sequence is 14 residues long. CDR3 sequence: CASSSAPVPYEQYF. In DNA form, the CDR3 reads TGTGCCAGCAGCTCAGCACCCGTTCCCTACGAGCAGTACTTC.

The chain joins TRBV6-8 to TRBJ2-1, with 7 positions matching TRBD1. The CDR3 is 18 residues long. V trimming: 2 bases; J trimming: 1 base; junction bases outside the gene matches: 11. Germline V gene sequence: CDR1 MNHGY, CDR2 SAAAGT. The CDR3 DNA follows: TGTGCCAGCAGTTACACGTTAGTCAGGGGGATTTCCTACAATGAGCAGTTCTTC. Encoded protein: CASSYTLVRGISYNEQFF.

The chain joins TRBV19 to TRBJ2-7; no firm D call. V lost 1 base, J lost 1 base, and 8 bases lay in between. The CDR3 spans 14 residues. The V gene's germline CDR1 is LNHDA and CDR2 SQIVND (reference sequence). The CDR3 protein is CASSIVGTSYEQYF. The CDR3 coding sequence is TGTGCCAGTAGTATAGTTGGCACATCCTACGAGCAGTACTTC.

The rearrangement joins TRBV19 to TRBJ2-1, with D perhaps matching TRBD1 (6 bases). V gave up 0 bases and J gave up 7 bases, with 13 bases separating them. Germline V gene lookup returns CDR1 LNHDA and CDR2 SQIVND (reference sequence). The CDR3 extends over 15 amino acids. CDR3 in DNA: TGTGCCAGTAGTATAGAGGGCAGGGGATGGAATGAGCAGTTCTTC. Protein: CASSIEGRGWNEQFF.

This clone was counted a few times. V gene TRBV2 combines with J gene TRBJ2-5; 12 bases agree with TRBD2. The CDR3 extends over 16 amino acids. Trimming cost V 6 bases and J 4 bases; bases outside gene matches: 9. Per germline, CDR1 SNHLY and CDR2 FYNNEI. CDR3 nucleotide sequence: TGTGCCAGCAGCGTAGTGGCTAGCGGGGGGGCAGAGACCCAGTACTTC. Its protein product is CASSVVASGGAETQYF.

V and J are TRBV10-2 and TRBJ1-6; D possibly corresponds to TRBD1 (6 bases). The CDR3 length is 14 residues. Germline CDR1 is WSHSY and CDR2 is SAAADI. V was trimmed by 9 bases and J by 9 bases, leaving 18 bases between them. Here the CDR3 DNA reads TGCGCCAGTACGGACAGAACGGAACGTTCACCCCTCCACTTT. It is translated as CASTDRTERSPLHF.

The chain has TRBV28 and TRBJ2-1, with D possibly TRBD2 on 6 matching bases. The CDR3 runs to 15 residues. Trimming stripped 4 bases from V and 3 bases from J, with 13 bases between. Germline V CDR1 and CDR2: MDHEN, SYDVKM. As DNA, the CDR3 is TGTGCCAGCAGTTCTTCCGGGACTGTCTACAATGAGCAGTTCTTC. This translates into CASSSSGTVYNEQFF.

This clone is labeled as medium-sized. The chain has TRBV6-8 and TRBJ1-6; D remains ambiguous. CDR1 and CDR2 from the germline V gene are MNHGY and SAAAGT. The CDR3 spans 16 residues. The V end lost 4 bases, the J end lost 0 bases, and 10 bases lay between the germline ends. In nucleotides, the CDR3 is TGTGCCAGCAGTTTACAGTCGAGCTCCTATAATTCACCCCTCCACTTT. Translation gives CASSLQSSSYNSPLHF.

The chain carries TRBV7-1 and TRBJ2-3; D perhaps matches TRBD1 (6 bases). TRBV7-1 is an ORF for which the function is uncertain. V gave up 6 bases and J gave up 4 bases, with 14 bases separating them. This CDR3 is 14 amino acids long. This CDR3 reads CASSSSGDPDTQYF. The CDR3 coding sequence is TGTGCCAGCAGTTCCTCAGGGGACCCAGATACGCAGTATTTT.

The chain links TRBV18 to TRBJ2-5; D ambiguous. The CDR3 spans 13 residues. Germline lookup yields CDR1 KGHSH and CDR2 LQKENI. The V end was cut by 1 base, the J end by 3 bases, with 6 bases between. CDR3 nucleotides: TGTGCCAGCTCACCACGTCCAGAAGAGACCCAGTACTTC. This gives the protein CASSPRPEETQYF.

V gene TRBV12-5 combines with J gene TRBJ1-1; the match to TRBD1 covers 9 bases. V dropped 0 bases and J dropped 4; count of bases not matched to a gene: 15. Germline values: CDR1 LGHNT, CDR2 FRNRAP. The CDR3 totals 19 residues. In nucleotides, the CDR3 is TGTGCTAGTGGTTTGGTACAGGGGGCTCGGACATCCGGTCTCACTGAAGCTTTCTTT. This codes for CASGLVQGARTSGLTEAFF.

V is TRBV30 and J is TRBJ2-6; TRBD1 aligns across 9 bases. Germline CDR1 and CDR2: GTSNPN and SVGIG (reference sequence). The CDR3 is 17 residues long. V shed 5 bases and J 4 bases; nucleotides not matched to a gene: 12. The CDR3 sequence is CAWVPGTGPYGANVLTF. CDR3 DNA sequence: TGTGCCTGGGTCCCCGGGACAGGGCCGTACGGGGCCAACGTCCTGACTTTC.

The CDR3 here is CASRATKSGTGELFF. The CDR3, as DNA: TGTGCCAGTAGGGCCACCAAAAGTGGGACCGGGGAGCTGTTTTTT. The chain uses TRBV19 and TRBJ2-2; no clear D. Germline V gene data show CDR1 as LNHDA and CDR2 as SQIVND (reference sequence). Trimming stripped 6 bases from V and 5 bases from J, with 16 bases between. This CDR3 is built from 15 residues.

This clone was found a few times. V is TRBV9 and J is TRBJ2-1; D remains unclear. CDR1 is SGDLS and CDR2 is YYNGEE in the germline V gene. This CDR3 spans 14 amino acids. Trimming removed 6 bases from V and 4 bases from J, with 14 bases in between. Here the CDR3 reads CASINCDFYNEQFF. CDR3 sequence (DNA): TGTGCCAGCATTAACTGCGACTTTTACAATGAGCAGTTCTTC.

This clone was detected only a few times. The rearrangement links TRBV6-8 to TRBJ2-5; D not certain. Germline CDR1 is MNHGY and CDR2 is SAAAGT. The V and J ends lost 2 bases and 8 bases respectively, with 15 bases between them. This CDR3 has 14 amino acids. CDR3 DNA sequence: TGTGCCAGCAGTTACGGGATAGGAACCTATACCCAGTACTTC. Translated, it gives CASSYGIGTYTQYF.